This T cell receptor (beta chain) was sequenced for a study of blood T cell repertoires in COVID-19. Overall study context: Italy, Spain and the United States were the sources of the convalescent and acute COVID-19 samples. T cells, B-cell-depleted T cells, or PBMCs supplied cDNA or gDNA.

Germline values: CDR1 LNHNV, CDR2 YYDKDF (reference sequence). This CDR3 contains 14 residues. V shed 5 bases, J shed 8 bases, and the junction held 9 bases outside the gene matches. This table comes from immunoSEQ multiplex PCR, and its TCRdb copy is limited to in-frame clones, with some not included. The sample shows roughly 290,000 clones, roughly 88% of them seen only once. The TCR sequence derives from a human donor with COVID-19, enrolled during active disease. The donor label of this sample is uncertain. This chain joins TRBV15 and TRBJ2-1; 7 nucleotides match TRBD2. The sequencing sample was made of peripheral blood. The CDR3 reads CATSAGLVGYEQFF. CDR3 bases: TGTGCCACCAGCGCAGGACTAGTCGGTTATGAGCAGTTCTTC. Combining the CDR3 with reference TRBV15 and TRBJ2-1 gives the whole variable domain DAMVIQNPRYQVTQFGKPVTLSCSQTLNHNVMYWYQQKSSQAPKLLFHYYDKDFNNEADTPDNFQSRRPNTSFCFLDIRSPGLGDTAMYLCATSAGLVGYEQFFGPGTRLTVL.